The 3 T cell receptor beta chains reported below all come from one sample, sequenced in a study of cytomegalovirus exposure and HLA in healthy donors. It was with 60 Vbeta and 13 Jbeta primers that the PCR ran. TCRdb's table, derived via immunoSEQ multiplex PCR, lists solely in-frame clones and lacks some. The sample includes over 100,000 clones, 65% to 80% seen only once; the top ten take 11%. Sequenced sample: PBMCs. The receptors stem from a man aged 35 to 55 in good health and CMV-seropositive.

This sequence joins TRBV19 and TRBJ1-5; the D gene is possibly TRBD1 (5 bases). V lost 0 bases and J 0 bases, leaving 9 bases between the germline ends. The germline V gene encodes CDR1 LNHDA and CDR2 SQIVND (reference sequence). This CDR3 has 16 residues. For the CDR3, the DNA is TGTGCCAGTAGTATAGATAAAGGACATAGCAATCAGCCCCAGCATTTT. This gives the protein CASSIDKGHSNQPQHF.

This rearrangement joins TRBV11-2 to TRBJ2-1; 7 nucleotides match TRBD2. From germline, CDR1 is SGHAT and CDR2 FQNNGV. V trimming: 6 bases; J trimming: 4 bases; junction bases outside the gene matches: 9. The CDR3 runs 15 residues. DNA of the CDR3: TGTGCCAGCAGTAAGACCACGGGGGGATACAATGAGCAGTTCTTC. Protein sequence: CASSKTTGGYNEQFF.

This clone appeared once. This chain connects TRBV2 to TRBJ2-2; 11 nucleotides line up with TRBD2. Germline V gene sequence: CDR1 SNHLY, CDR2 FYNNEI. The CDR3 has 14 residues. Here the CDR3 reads CAKQGTSGTGELFF. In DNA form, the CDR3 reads TGTGCGAAGCAAGGGACTAGCGGCACCGGGGAGCTGTTTTTT.